The 22 T cell receptor beta chains presented below share a single source sample, sequenced in a study of vaccination and CD4 T cells after COVID-19. Their target antigens are unknown. The treatment: roughly nine-day PBMC culture with coronavirus spike peptide pools or control peptides (ViraFEST assay). The assay that was used to sequence DNA from cultured CD4+ T cells was the Oncomine TCR Beta short-read assay. Each CDR3 protein gets one entry after TCRdb re-called the PCR reads with MiXCR. The sample contains about 10,000 distinct CDR3 sequences, roughly 60% of which appear only once. The source material was CD4+ T cells from blood, cultured in vitro. The receptors stem from a human donor who had recovered from COVID-19.

This clonotype occurred once. This sequence joins TRBV28 and TRBJ2-5; 14 nucleotides line up with TRBD2. Germline CDR1 MDHEN, CDR2 SYDVKM. This CDR3 is built from 16 residues. J lost 5 bases, V lost 6 bases, and 8 bases had no gene match. The CDR3 spells CASSAGLAGVEETQYF. The CDR3 DNA reads as TGTGCCAGCAGCGCGGGACTAGCGGGAGTGGAGGAGACCCAGTACTTC.

The V gene is TRBV7-9, the J gene TRBJ2-5; no clear D gene. Germline V gives CDR1 SEHNR, CDR2 FQNEAQ (reference sequence). Trimming took 5 bases from V and 1 from J, leaving 2 bases between them. The CDR3 totals 11 residues. The CDR3 loop reads CASSRQETQYF. CDR3 coding DNA: TGTGCCAGCAGCCGCCAAGAGACCCAGTACTTC.

The chain employs TRBV7-2 and TRBJ2-5; 7 nucleotides line up with TRBD2. V shed 4 bases and J 5 bases; nucleotides not matched to a gene: 7. CDR1 and CDR2 from the germline V gene are SGHTA and FQGNSA. The CDR3 length is 14 residues. The CDR3 DNA reads TGTGCCAGCAGCTCCACGGGGGGAAGCGAGACCCAGTACTTC. Amino acid sequence: CASSSTGGSETQYF.

The V and J genes are TRBV6-2 or TRBV6-3 and TRBJ2-2; D is unresolved. Germline V gene data show CDR1 as MNHEY and CDR2 as SVGEGT. Between the trimmed V and J ends, which lost 5 bases and 0 bases, there was a span of 10 bases. CDR3 length equals 15 residues. CDR3 sequence reads: CASSLPPPNTGELFF. DNA for the CDR3: TGTGCCAGCAGTCTCCCGCCACCGAACACCGGGGAGCTGTTTTTT.

The J gene is TRBJ1-5, the V gene TRBV12-3 or TRBV12-4; D possibly corresponds to TRBD1 (5 bases). The CDR3 is 15 amino acids. V dropped 5 bases and J dropped 5 bases, with 16 bases sitting between them. CDR3 sequence (DNA): TGTGCCAGCAGTCCCGGGGGACCGGGAGATCAGCCCCAGCATTTT. Encoded protein: CASSPGGPGDQPQHF.

V and J are TRBV15 and TRBJ1-2; D unclear. V lost 0 bases and J 7 bases, leaving 9 bases between the germline ends. Germline assignment: CDR1 LNHNV and CDR2 YYDKDF (reference sequence). The CDR3 loop spans 13 amino acids. CDR3 DNA: TGTGCCACCAGCAGAGATAGGTTATCTGGCTACACCTTC. It codes for CATSRDRLSGYTF.

The chain joins TRBV6-2 or TRBV6-3 to TRBJ2-4; TRBD2 matches at 7 bases. With V trimmed by 2 bases and J by 3 bases, 16 bases remained unmatched. Germline CDR1 reads MNHEY; CDR2 reads SVGEGT. The length of the CDR3 is 19 residues. CDR3 DNA: TGTGCCAGCAGTTACCCCACGGGTGCGGGAGTACTGGGCAAAAACATTCAGTACTTC. The encoded protein is CASSYPTGAGVLGKNIQYF.

J is TRBJ1-1 and V is TRBV20-1; no clear D. The ends were cut back, 1 base at V and 4 bases at J, with 10 bases in the middle. The CDR3 covers 13 residues. The germline gives CDR1 DFQATT, CDR2 SNEGSKA (reference sequence). In DNA, the CDR3 is TGCAGTGCTAGAGTACCCCTGGGCACTGAAGCTTTCTTT. Its translation: CSARVPLGTEAFF.

This clonotype has a handful of counts. The chain uses TRBV7-8 and TRBJ2-2; 12 nucleotides align to TRBD1. V lost 2 bases and J lost 6; bases outside the gene matches: 16. The CDR3 length is 20 residues. Germline V CDR1 and CDR2: SGHVS, FQNEAQ. The CDR3: CASSLIRDRGQLSLSGELFF. In DNA, the CDR3 is TGTGCCAGCAGCTTAATACGGGACAGGGGGCAACTGAGTTTATCCGGGGAGCTGTTTTTT.

The rearrangement joins TRBV20-1 to TRBJ2-7; 11 nucleotides match TRBD2. There are 15 residues in the CDR3. V was clipped by 6 bases and J by 2 bases; unmatched bases: 9. Germline V gene lookup returns CDR1 DFQATT and CDR2 SNEGSKA (reference sequence). CDR3 amino acids: CSARPLAGGPYEQYF. In nucleotides, the CDR3 is TGCAGTGCCCGCCCCCTAGCGGGGGGCCCCTACGAGCAGTACTTC.

The chain couples TRBV2 to TRBJ2-7; D not resolved. Germline V gene sequence: CDR1 SNHLY, CDR2 FYNNEI. Trimming took off 5 bases at V and 1 base at J, with 15 bases between the two ends. CDR3 length: 15 residues. CDR3 residues: CASSPSPGLSYEQYF. In DNA, the CDR3 is TGTGCCAGCAGTCCCTCCCCGGGCCTTTCCTACGAGCAGTACTTC.

This clonotype has a single count. This rearrangement joins TRBV11-2 to TRBJ2-2; D may be TRBD1 or TRBD2 (6 bases each). Trimming took off 2 bases at V and 7 bases at J, with 11 bases between the two ends. This CDR3 spans 14 amino acids. Looked up from germline, CDR1 is SGHAT and CDR2 is FQNNGV. The DNA for the CDR3 is TGTGCCAGCAGCTTAAGGGGGGCCGACGGGGAGCTGTTTTTT. Amino acid sequence: CASSLRGADGELFF.

This clonotype showed up just once. The chain carries TRBV2 and TRBJ2-7; TRBD1 aligns across 8 bases. J lost 8 bases, V lost 10 bases, and 13 bases had no gene match. Germline CDR1 is SNHLY and CDR2 is FYNNEI. This CDR3 has 13 amino acids. The CDR3 DNA reads TGTGCCATCCAAATTCTCAGGGGGCAGAAGCAGTACTTC. Encoded protein: CAIQILRGQKQYF.

Worth noting for this clonotype: Relative to the germline gene, one junction end is altered; a read error may explain this. The chain uses TRBV7-9 and TRBJ1-2, with no clear D. Germline V gene sequence: CDR1 SEHNR, CDR2 FQNEAQ (reference sequence). This CDR3 is 14 amino acids long. The CDR3 DNA sequence: TGTGCCAACAGCTCCAGAGCAATAAACGAGGACTACACCTTC. It specifies CANSSRAINEDYTF.

This clonotype was counted only a few times. The J gene is TRBJ2-5, the V gene TRBV20-1, with TRBD2 identical over 8 bases. The CDR3 runs 12 residues. The V gene end was trimmed by 2 bases and the J gene end by 5 bases; junction bases not matched to a gene: 1. Germline lookup yields CDR1 DFQATT and CDR2 SNEGSKA (reference sequence). CDR3 nucleotide sequence: TGCAGTGCTAGATCTAGCGGGGAGACCCAGTACTTC. Translated, it gives CSARSSGETQYF.

The V and J genes are TRBV12-3 or TRBV12-4 and TRBJ1-5; perhaps TRBD1 as D (6 bases). This CDR3 spans 14 amino acids. Trimming stripped 4 bases from V and 3 bases from J, with 10 bases between. The CDR3 is CASSSTGLNQPQHF. CDR3 in DNA: TGTGCCAGCAGTTCGACAGGCCTCAATCAGCCCCAGCATTTT.

V gene TRBV7-8 combines with J gene TRBJ1-5; D is uncertain. The CDR3 contains 16 residues. CDR1 SGHVS and CDR2 FQNEAQ come from the germline V gene. V shed 5 bases and J shed 6 bases, with 20 bases lying between them. In DNA, the CDR3 is TGTGCCAGCAGCCCCCGGAAAATGGTGGCTAGTCAGCCCCAGCATTTT. Translating it yields CASSPRKMVASQPQHF.

The chain links TRBV6-2 or TRBV6-3 to TRBJ1-2; no reliable D call. The CDR3 has 12 residues. Trimming removed 2 bases at V and 5 bases at J, with 6 bases between. Germline V gene data show CDR1 as MNHEY and CDR2 as SVGEGT. The CDR3 DNA sequence: TGTGCCAGCAGTTACCTGGGATATGGCTACACCTTC. It codes for CASSYLGYGYTF.

The sample holds one count of this clonotype. This chain links TRBV6-2 or TRBV6-3 with TRBJ1-5; D is unresolved. Trimming removed 4 bases at V and 7 bases at J, with 8 bases between. The CDR3 runs 12 residues. Germline V gene sequence: CDR1 MNHEY, CDR2 SVGEGT. The CDR3 DNA reads TGTGCCAGCAGTTCTGTCGGCCAGCCCCAGCATTTT. This encodes CASSSVGQPQHF.

This chain connects TRBV20-1 to TRBJ1-2, with 9 bases fitting TRBD1. The germline V gene has CDR1 DFQATT and CDR2 SNEGSKA (reference sequence). J lost 4 bases, V lost 3 bases, and 6 bases had no gene match. The CDR3 runs 14 residues. The CDR3 here is CSARGQGQIYGYTF. Written as DNA, the CDR3 is TGCAGTGCTAGGGGACAGGGCCAAATCTATGGCTACACCTTC.

This clonotype was counted a few times. The V call is TRBV6-5, the J call TRBJ1-5; 7 bases fit TRBD1. The CDR3 covers 14 residues. V shed 2 bases, J shed 5 bases, and the junction held 3 bases outside the gene matches. Germline lookup yields CDR1 MNHEY and CDR2 SVGAGI. In DNA, the CDR3 is TGTGCCAGCAGTTACGGGACAGAATATCAGCCCCAGCATTTT. This encodes CASSYGTEYQPQHF.

The J gene is TRBJ2-7, the V gene TRBV7-2, with 10 bases matching TRBD1. CDR1 is SGHTA and CDR2 is FQGNSA in the germline V gene. The CDR3 runs to 15 residues. J gave up 0 bases and V 3 bases, and 2 bases lay outside the gene matches. The DNA for the CDR3 is TGTGCCAGCAGCTTGGGACAGGGGAGCTCCTACGAGCAGTACTTC. Translating it yields CASSLGQGSSYEQYF.